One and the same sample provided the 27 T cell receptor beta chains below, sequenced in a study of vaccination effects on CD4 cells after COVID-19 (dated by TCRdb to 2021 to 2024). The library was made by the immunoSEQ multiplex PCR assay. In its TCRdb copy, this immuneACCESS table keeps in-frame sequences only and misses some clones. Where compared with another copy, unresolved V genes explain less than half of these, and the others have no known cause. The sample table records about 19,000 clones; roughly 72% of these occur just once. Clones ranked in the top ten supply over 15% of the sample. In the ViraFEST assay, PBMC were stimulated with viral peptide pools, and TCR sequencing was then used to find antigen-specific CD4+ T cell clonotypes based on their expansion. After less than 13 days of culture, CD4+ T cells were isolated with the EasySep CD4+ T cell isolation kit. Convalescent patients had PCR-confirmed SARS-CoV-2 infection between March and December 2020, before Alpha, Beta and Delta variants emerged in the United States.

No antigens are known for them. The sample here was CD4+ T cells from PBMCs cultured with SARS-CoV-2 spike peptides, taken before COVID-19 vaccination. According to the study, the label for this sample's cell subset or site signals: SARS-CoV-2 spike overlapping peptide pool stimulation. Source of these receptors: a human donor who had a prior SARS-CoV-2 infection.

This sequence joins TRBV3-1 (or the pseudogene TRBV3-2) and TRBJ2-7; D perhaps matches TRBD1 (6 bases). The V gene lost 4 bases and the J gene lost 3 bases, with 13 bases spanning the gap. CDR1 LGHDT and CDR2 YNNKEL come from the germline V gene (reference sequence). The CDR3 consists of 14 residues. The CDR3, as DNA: TGTGCCAGCAGCCCGAGGACAGCAAGCTACGAGCAGTACTTC. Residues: CASSPRTASYEQYF.

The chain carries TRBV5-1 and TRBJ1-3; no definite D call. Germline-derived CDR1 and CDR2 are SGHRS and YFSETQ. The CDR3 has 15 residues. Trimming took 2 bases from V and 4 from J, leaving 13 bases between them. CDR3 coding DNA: TGCGCCAGCAGCTTCGCAGGTGTGGAGGGAAACACCATATATTTT. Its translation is CASSFAGVEGNTIYF.

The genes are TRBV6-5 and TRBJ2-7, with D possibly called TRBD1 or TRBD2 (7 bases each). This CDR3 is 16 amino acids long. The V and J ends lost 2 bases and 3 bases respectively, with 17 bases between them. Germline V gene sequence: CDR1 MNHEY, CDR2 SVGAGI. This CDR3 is CASSYDAGDSFYEQYF. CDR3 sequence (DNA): TGTGCCAGCAGTTACGATGCGGGGGACAGTTTCTACGAGCAGTACTTC.

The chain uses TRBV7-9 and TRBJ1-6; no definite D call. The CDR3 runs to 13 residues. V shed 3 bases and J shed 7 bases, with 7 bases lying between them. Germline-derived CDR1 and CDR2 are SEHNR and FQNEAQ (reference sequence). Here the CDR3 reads CASSLVPNSPLHF. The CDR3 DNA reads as TGTGCCAGCAGCTTGGTACCAAATTCACCCCTCCACTTT.

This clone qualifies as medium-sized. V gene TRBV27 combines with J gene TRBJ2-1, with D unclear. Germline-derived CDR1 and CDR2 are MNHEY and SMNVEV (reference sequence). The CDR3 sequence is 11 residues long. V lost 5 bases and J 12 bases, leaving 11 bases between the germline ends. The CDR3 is CASSDNEWQFF. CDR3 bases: TGTGCCAGCAGTGATAATGAGTGGCAGTTCTTC.

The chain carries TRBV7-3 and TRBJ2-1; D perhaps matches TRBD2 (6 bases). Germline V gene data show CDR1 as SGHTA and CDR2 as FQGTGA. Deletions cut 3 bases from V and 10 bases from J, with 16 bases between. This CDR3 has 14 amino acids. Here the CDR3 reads CASSFSLANPEQFF. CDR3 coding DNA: TGTGCCAGCAGCTTTAGTCTAGCGAACCCCGAGCAGTTCTTC. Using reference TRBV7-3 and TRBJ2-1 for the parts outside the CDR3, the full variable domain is GAGVSQTPSNKVTEKGKYVELRCDPISGHTALYWYRQSLGQGPEFLIYFQGTGAADDSGLPNDRFFAVRPEGSVSTLKIQRTERGDSAVYLCASSFSLANPEQFFGPGTRLTVL.

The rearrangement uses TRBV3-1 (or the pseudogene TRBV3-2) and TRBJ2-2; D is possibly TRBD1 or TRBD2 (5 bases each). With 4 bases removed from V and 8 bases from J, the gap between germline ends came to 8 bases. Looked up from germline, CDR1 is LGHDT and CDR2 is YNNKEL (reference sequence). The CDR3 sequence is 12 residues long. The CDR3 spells CASSRDQGELFF. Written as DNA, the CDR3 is TGTGCCAGCAGCCGGGACCAGGGGGAGCTGTTTTTT.

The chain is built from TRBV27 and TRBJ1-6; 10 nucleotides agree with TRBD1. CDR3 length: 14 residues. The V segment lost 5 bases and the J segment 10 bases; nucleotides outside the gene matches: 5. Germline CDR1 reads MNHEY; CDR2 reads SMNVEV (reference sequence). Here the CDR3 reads CASSPRTGGSPLHF. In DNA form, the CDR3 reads TGTGCCAGCAGTCCCAGGACAGGGGGGTCACCCCTCCACTTT.

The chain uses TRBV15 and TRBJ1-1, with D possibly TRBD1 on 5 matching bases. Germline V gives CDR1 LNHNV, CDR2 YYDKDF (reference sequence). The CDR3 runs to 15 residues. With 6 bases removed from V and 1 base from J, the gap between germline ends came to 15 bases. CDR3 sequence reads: CATRPGGHANTEAFF. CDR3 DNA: TGTGCCACCAGGCCCGGTGGACACGCGAACACTGAAGCTTTCTTT.

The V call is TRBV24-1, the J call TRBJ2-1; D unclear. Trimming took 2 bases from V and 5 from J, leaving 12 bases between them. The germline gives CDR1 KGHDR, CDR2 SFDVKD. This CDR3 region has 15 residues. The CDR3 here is CATSDSSDPHNEQFF. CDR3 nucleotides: TGTGCCACCAGTGATTCAAGCGATCCCCACAATGAGCAGTTCTTC.

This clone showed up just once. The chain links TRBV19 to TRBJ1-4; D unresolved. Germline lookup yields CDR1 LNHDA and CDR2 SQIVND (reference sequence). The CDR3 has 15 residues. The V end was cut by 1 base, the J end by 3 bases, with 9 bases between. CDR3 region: CASSIGRVSNEKLFF. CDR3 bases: TGTGCCAGTAGTATAGGGAGGGTCTCTAATGAAAAACTGTTTTTT.

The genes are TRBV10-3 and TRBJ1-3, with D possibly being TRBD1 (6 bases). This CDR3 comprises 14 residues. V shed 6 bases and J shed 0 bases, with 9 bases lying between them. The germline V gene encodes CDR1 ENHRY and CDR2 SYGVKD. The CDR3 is CAISRTDSGNTIYF. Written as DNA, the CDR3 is TGTGCCATCAGCCGGACAGACTCTGGAAACACCATATATTTT.

CDR3 nucleotides: TGTGCCAGCAGTCCCCCGGGGGGCCGCGGGGAGCTGTTTTTT. Translation gives CASSPPGGRGELFF. The V and J genes are TRBV6-5 and TRBJ2-2; a weak D match, TRBD2 (7 bases). Germline CDR1 reads MNHEY; CDR2 reads SVGAGI. The CDR3 loop spans 14 amino acids. Trimming left V 5 bases short and J 7 bases short, with 14 bases between.

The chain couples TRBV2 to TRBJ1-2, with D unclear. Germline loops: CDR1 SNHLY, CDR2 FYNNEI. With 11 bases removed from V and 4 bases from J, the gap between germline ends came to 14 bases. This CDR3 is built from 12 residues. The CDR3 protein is CASSTAAYGYTF. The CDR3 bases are TGTGCCTCCTCCACAGCTGCCTATGGCTACACCTTC.

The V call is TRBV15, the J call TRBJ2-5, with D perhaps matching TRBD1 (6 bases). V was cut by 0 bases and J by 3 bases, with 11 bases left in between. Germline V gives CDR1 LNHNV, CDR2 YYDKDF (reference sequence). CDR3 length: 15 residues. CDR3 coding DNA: TGTGCCACCAGCAGAGATCCGGGACAAGAAGAGACCCAGTACTTC. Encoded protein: CATSRDPGQEETQYF.

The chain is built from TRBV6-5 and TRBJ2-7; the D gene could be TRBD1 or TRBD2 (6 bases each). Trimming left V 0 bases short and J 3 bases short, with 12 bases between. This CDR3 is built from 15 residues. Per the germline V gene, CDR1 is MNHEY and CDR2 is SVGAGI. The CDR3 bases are TGTGCCAGCAGTTACTCGCCACAGGGAGGCTACGAGCAGTACTTC. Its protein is CASSYSPQGGYEQYF.

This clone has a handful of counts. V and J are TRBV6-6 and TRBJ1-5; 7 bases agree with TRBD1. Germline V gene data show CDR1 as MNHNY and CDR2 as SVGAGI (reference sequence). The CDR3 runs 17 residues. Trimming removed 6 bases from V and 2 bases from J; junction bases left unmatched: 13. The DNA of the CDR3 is TGTGCCAGCAGCCGAAGACAGGGCACGAGGGGCAATCAGCCCCAGCATTTT. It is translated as CASSRRQGTRGNQPQHF.

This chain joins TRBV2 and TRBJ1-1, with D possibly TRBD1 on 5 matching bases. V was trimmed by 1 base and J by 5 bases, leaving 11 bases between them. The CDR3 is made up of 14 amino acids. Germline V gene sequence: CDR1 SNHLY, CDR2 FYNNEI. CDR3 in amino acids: CASSEVVGGTEAFF. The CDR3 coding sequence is TGTGCCAGCAGTGAAGTCGTCGGGGGGACTGAAGCTTTCTTT.

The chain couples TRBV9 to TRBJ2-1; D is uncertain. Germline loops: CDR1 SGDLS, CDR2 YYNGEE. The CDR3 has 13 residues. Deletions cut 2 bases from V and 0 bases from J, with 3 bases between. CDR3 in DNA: TGTGCCAGCAGCGTTGACTCCTACAATGAGCAGTTCTTC. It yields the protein CASSVDSYNEQFF.

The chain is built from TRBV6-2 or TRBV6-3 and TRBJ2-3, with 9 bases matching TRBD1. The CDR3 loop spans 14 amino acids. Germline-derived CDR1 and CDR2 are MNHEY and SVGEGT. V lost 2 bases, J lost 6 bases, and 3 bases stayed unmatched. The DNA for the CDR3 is TGTGCCAGCAGTTACAGAGACAGGGGGGATACGCAGTATTTT. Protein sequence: CASSYRDRGDTQYF.

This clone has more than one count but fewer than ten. The CDR3 spells CASSLDGGRNTGELFF. In DNA, the CDR3 is TGTGCCAGCAGCTTAGACGGCGGGAGGAACACCGGGGAGCTGTTTTTT. The chain uses TRBV11-3 and TRBJ2-2; 7 bases align to TRBD2. Germline trimming cut 0 bases from V and 1 base from J; bases unmatched to any gene: 2. Germline loops: CDR1 SGHNT, CDR2 YENEEA. The CDR3 totals 16 residues.

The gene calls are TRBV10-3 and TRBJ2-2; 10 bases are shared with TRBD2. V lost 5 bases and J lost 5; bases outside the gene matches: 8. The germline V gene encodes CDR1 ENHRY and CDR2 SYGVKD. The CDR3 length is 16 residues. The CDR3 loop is CAISRSGGAGTGELFF. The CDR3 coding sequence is TGTGCCATCAGTAGAAGCGGGGGGGCAGGTACCGGGGAGCTGTTTTTT.

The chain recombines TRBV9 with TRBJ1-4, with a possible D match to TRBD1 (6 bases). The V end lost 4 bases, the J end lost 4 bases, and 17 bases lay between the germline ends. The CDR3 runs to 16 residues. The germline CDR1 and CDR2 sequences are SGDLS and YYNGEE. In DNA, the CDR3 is TGTGCCAGCAGCACCCATGGGGGGGGCCTTAATGAAAAACTGTTTTTT. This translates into CASSTHGGGLNEKLFF.

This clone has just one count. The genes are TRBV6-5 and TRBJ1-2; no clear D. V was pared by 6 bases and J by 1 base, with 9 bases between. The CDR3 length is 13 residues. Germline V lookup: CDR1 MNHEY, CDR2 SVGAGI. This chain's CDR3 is CASSPTDNYGYTF. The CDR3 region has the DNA TGTGCCAGCAGCCCAACAGATAACTATGGCTACACCTTC.

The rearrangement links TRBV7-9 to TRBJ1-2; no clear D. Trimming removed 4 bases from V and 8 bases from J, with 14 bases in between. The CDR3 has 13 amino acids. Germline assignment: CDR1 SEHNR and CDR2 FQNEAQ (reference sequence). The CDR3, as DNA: TGTGCCAGCAGCTACCTTGCGGGCAGGGGCTACACCTTC. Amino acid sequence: CASSYLAGRGYTF.

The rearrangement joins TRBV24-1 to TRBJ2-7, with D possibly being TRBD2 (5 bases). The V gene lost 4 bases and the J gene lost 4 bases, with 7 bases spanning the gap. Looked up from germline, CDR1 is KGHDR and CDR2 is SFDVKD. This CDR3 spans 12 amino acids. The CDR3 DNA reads TGTGCCACCAGTGAGTCGGGGTACGAGCAGTACTTC. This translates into CATSESGYEQYF.

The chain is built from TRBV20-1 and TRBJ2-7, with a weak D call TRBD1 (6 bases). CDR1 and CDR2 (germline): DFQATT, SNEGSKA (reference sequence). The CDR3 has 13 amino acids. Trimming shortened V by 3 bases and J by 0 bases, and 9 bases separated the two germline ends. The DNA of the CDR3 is TGCAGTGCTAGTCCGGGACACTCCTACGAGCAGTACTTC. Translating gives CSASPGHSYEQYF.